Following are 2 T cell receptor beta chains from one sample sequenced in a study of Ad26.COV2.S vaccination and SARS-CoV-2 variants. Treatment denoted: roughly 20 received Ad26.COV2.S at low or high dose, single or two shots; 5 received placebo; per-sample allocation not given. The samples date from day 63 after the first vaccine or placebo injection. Profiled with immunoSEQ multiplex PCR; TCRdb holds only in-frame clones, not every one. This sample yields 400,000 to 500,000 clones, of which 88% are seen a single time; about 3.6% belongs to the top ten. Sequencing was performed on peripheral blood, taken in a trial of Ad26.COV2.S vaccine versus placebo. The source is a person between 18 and 59 years old who received the Ad26.COV2.S COVID-19 vaccine or a placebo.

The chain carries TRBV5-5 and TRBJ1-1; D might be TRBD1 (5 bases). Germline CDR1 and CDR2: SGHKS and YYEKEE (reference sequence). V was cut by 0 bases and J by 4 bases, with 13 bases left in between. This CDR3 is built from 15 residues. CDR3 nucleotide sequence: TGTGCCAGCAGCTTGGAAGAACTAAGGGGCACTGAAGCTTTCTTT. This sequence encodes CASSLEELRGTEAFF. Full variable domain (remainder filled in from reference TRBV5-5 and TRBJ1-1): DAGVTQSPTHLIKTRGQQVTLRCSPISGHKSVSWYQQVLGQGPQFIFQYYEKEERGRGNFPDRFSARQFPNYSSELNVNALLLGDSALYLCASSLEELRGTEAFFGQGTRLTVV.

The chain is built from TRBV30 and TRBJ1-5; TRBD1 aligns across 8 bases. Trimming took 2 bases from V and 4 from J; bases not matched to a gene: 4. The V gene's germline CDR1 is GTSNPN and CDR2 SVGIG (reference sequence). CDR3 length equals 14 residues. The CDR3 nucleotides are TGTGCCTGGAGTTCGGGACAGGTAAATCAGCCCCAGCATTTT. This sequence encodes CAWSSGQVNQPQHF.